Included here is one TCR beta chain sequence, with context. The trim removed 1 base at V and 11 bases at J, leaving 10 bases unmatched. There are 14 residues in the CDR3. Germline-derived CDR1 and CDR2 are SGDLS and YYNGEE. This sample stems from a study of CD8+CD57+ T cells in acquired aplastic anemia. The wider study: Average DNA yield from sorted CD4+ and CD8+ cells was approximately 3 ug.

Both TCR beta VDJ combination and CDR3 sequence profiling were carried out. Genomic DNA was the template for this profiling. TCRdb itself ran the reads through MiXCR, one entry per CDR3 protein. The table records approximately 200,000 distinct CDR3 sequences, 60% to 65% of them present only once. The source material was sorted CD4+, CD8+, or CD8+CD57+ T cells (not recorded which) from PBMCs. The source of this sequence is a human donor in good health. The genes are TRBV9 and TRBJ2-3; 7 nucleotides line up with TRBD1. The CDR3 is CASSVSGGADEQYF. CDR3 nucleotide sequence: TGTGCCAGCAGCGTATCAGGGGGTGCCGATGAGCAGTATTTT.